The 5 T cell receptor beta chains given below trace back to one sample, sequenced in a study of blood T cell repertoires in COVID-19. Generated by immunoSEQ multiplex PCR, the TCRdb table keeps only in-frame clones and is missing some. The data contain some 170,000 clones, more than 75% of them singletons. The sequenced sample was peripheral blood. These receptor sequences come from a woman aged 65 to 85 with acute or convalescent COVID-19.

This CDR3 is CASSLLAGGTDTQYF. The CDR3, as DNA: TGTGCCAGCAGTTTACTAGCGGGGGGGACGGATACGCAGTATTTT. This chain uses TRBV27 with TRBJ2-3; TRBD2 matches 12 bases. After removal of 2 bases from V and 6 bases from J, the junction contained 3 bases not matched to a gene. Germline V CDR1 and CDR2: MNHEY, SMNVEV (reference sequence). CDR3 length: 15 amino acids.

The rearrangement joins TRBV27 to TRBJ1-1, with a possible D match to TRBD1 (6 bases). Germline values: CDR1 MNHEY, CDR2 SMNVEV (reference sequence). V was trimmed by 5 bases and J by 11 bases, leaving 12 bases between them. The CDR3 is made up of 11 amino acids. The CDR3 nucleotides are TGTGCCAGCAGTGGGGGGGCGGGGGCTTTCTTT. This translates into CASSGGAGAFF.

The chain combines TRBV27 with TRBJ2-3, with 9 positions matching TRBD2. This CDR3 contains 16 residues. Germline V gene lookup returns CDR1 MNHEY and CDR2 SMNVEV (reference sequence). The trim removed 4 bases at V and 0 bases at J, leaving 5 bases unmatched. This chain's CDR3 is CASSSPTSGSTDTQYF. The CDR3 region has the DNA TGTGCCAGCAGTTCGCCCACTAGCGGGAGCACAGATACGCAGTATTTT.

This sequence joins TRBV28 and TRBJ1-5; perhaps TRBD1 as D (6 bases). The germline CDR1 and CDR2 sequences are MDHEN and SYDVKM. This CDR3 is 14 amino acids long. V lost 6 bases and J lost 4, with 13 bases in between. This CDR3 is CASSYTGRNQPQHF. CDR3 coding DNA: TGTGCCAGCAGCTACACAGGGCGTAATCAGCCCCAGCATTTT.

The V call is TRBV2, the J call TRBJ1-4; D might be TRBD1 (5 bases). The CDR3 sequence is 14 residues long. Germline V lookup: CDR1 SNHLY, CDR2 FYNNEI. Trimming left V 6 bases short and J 7 bases short, with 15 bases between. The chain's CDR3 is CASRGQGTSEKLFF. The CDR3 DNA is TGTGCCAGCAGGGGCCAGGGCACGAGTGAAAAACTGTTTTTT.